Listed here are 3 T cell receptor beta chains from one sample, sequenced in a study of blood T cell repertoires in COVID-19. The data were produced by immunoSEQ multiplex PCR, yet TCRdb's version contains in-frame clones alone and is incomplete. Seen here are 70,000 to 90,000 clones, 75% to 95% observed once, and the top ten hold less than 9%. The sequenced material came from peripheral blood. The receptors shown here come from a human donor in a cohort sampled during active COVID-19.

This clone showed up just a few times. This chain links TRBV4-3 with TRBJ1-3; 9 positions agree with TRBD1. J lost 4 bases, V lost 4 bases, and 2 bases had no gene match. The CDR3 consists of 14 residues. CDR1 and CDR2 from the germline V gene are LGHNA and YSLEER. DNA for the CDR3: TGCGCCAGCAGCCCCGGGACAGGGGGAAACACCATATATTTT. Amino acids: CASSPGTGGNTIYF.

The chain joins TRBV7-6 to TRBJ2-3; the match to TRBD2 covers 8 bases. The CDR3 extends over 17 amino acids. V trimming: 1 base; J trimming: 2 bases; junction bases outside the gene matches: 8. The germline gives CDR1 SGHVS, CDR2 FNYEAQ. The CDR3 DNA is TGTGCCAGCAGCTTAGGCTCGCGGGGGGCGAACACAGATACGCAGTATTTT. It codes for CASSLGSRGANTDTQYF.

This chain joins TRBV19 and TRBJ2-5, with 9 positions matching TRBD1. The trim removed 4 bases at V and 4 bases at J, leaving 7 bases unmatched. Germline V gene sequence: CDR1 LNHDA, CDR2 SQIVND (reference sequence). There are 15 residues in the CDR3. CDR3 region: CASSTRQGGRETQYF. The CDR3 nucleotides read TGTGCCAGTAGTACTCGACAGGGGGGAAGAGAGACCCAGTACTTC.